This entry is about one TCR beta chain. It has no known antigen specificity. No much larger clone is present one base from it, and per-base qualities are unavailable. Other DNA sequences in this sample translate to the same CDR3. TCRbeta CDR3 regions were amplified from genomic DNA by means of the immunoSEQ Assay, a bias-controlled multiplex PCR. In the original analysis: The number of nucleated cells in each sample was estimated from the amplification of reference gene primers within the assay. To quantify the absolute abundance of each unique TCRbeta CDR3 rearrangement, sequence reads were collapsed and filtered. For each sample, productive Simpson clonality was calculated by taking the square root of Simpson's diversity index across productive rearrangements. TCRdb mirrors the immuneACCESS table, restricted to in-frame sequences. Some clones are absent from its copies; in checked studies, under half trace to an unresolved V gene, and the reason for the others is unknown. V and J calls and clone size follow that table, whereas D and trimming were derived from the DNA. A total of roughly 130,000 clones appear in this sample, 84% of them only once. Together, the top ten hold under 15% of the sample.

This record belongs to a study of blood T cell repertoires in COVID-19 (dated by TCRdb to the early 2020s). Regarding the complete study: Samples covering the acute and convalescent phases of COVID-19 were provided by collaborators in the United States, Italy and Spain. Where available, HLA class I and class II types were obtained from metadata supplied by the sample provider rather than from assay-based typing. The prospective study material was composed of cDNA or gDNA derived from T cells, B-cell-depleted T cells, or PBMCs. Subjects who had been exposed to COVID-19, were actively infected with it, or had recovered from it provided the deeply sampled blood TCRbeta repertoires that made up the dataset. The repertoires were released in a freely available public database intended as a resource for research on the immune response to SARS-CoV-2. The samples were drawn from two sources: the first 160 participants of the ongoing ImmuneRACE study, and over 1,000 subjects contributed by 6 global collaborators. Sample metadata almost always included a de-identified subject ID, COVID-19 status, age in years and sex. What the authors observed across the whole study: The quantity of clinical and demographic metadata differed by source and by participant and was supplied without curation.

Another Seattle source contributed samples from volunteer blood donors who had recovered from COVID-19. The collaborating institutions used their own protocols to collect whole blood in K2EDTA tubes. For TCRbeta analysis, collaborators shipped samples in one of three forms: frozen whole blood, isolated PBMCs, or DNA extracted from either of those sample types. V sheds 4 bases and J sheds 5 bases, leaving 10 bases between their ends. As encoded in the germline V gene, CDR1 is SGHRS while CDR2 is YFSETQ. The CDR3 goes from the cysteine to the phenylalanine over 13 residues. The DNA shown is the 39-base CDR3, in frame from base 1.

The receptor was isolated from a woman younger than 45 who had recovered from COVID-19. This chain joins TRBV5-1 to TRBJ2-1; the D gene is unclear. Source material: peripheral blood. Read as DNA, the sequence is TGCGCCAGCAGCCTAAACTCGAACAATGAGCAGTTCTTC. Translated, this gives CASSLNSNNEQFF.